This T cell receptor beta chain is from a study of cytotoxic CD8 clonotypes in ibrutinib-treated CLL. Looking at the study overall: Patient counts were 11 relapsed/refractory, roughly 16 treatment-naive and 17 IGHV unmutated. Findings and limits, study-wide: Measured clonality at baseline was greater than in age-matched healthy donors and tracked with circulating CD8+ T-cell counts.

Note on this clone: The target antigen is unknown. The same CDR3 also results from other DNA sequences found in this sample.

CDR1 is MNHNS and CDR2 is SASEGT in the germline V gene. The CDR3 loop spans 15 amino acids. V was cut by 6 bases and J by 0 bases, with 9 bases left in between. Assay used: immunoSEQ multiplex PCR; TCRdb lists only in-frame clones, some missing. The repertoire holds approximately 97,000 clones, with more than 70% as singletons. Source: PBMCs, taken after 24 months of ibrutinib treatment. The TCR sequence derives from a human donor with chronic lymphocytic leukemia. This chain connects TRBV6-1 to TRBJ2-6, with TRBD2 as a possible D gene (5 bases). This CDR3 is CASSREGSGANVLTF. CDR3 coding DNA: TGTGCCAGCAGCCGCGAGGGCTCTGGGGCCAACGTCCTGACTTTC.